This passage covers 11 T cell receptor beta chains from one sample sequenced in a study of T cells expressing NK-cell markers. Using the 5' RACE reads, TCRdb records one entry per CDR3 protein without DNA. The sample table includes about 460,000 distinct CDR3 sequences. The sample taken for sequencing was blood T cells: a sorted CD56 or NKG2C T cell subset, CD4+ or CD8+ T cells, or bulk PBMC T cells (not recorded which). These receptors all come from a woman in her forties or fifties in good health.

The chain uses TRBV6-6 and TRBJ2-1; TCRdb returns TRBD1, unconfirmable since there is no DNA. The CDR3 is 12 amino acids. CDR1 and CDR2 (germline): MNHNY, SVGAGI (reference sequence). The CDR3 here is CASRGQGWEQFF.

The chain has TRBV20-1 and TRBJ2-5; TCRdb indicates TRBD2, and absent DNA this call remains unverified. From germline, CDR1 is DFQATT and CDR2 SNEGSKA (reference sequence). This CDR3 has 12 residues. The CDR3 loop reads CSPGLAGETQYF.

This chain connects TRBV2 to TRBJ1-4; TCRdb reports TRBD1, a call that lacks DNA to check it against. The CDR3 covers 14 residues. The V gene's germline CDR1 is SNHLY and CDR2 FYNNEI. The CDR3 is CASSGTGWREKLFF.

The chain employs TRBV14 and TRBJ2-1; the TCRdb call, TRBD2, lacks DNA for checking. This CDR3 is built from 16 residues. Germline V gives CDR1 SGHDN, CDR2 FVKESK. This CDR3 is CASSPRVAGGRHEQFF.

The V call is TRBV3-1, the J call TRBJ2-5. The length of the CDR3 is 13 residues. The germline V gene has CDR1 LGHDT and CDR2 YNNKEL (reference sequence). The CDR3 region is CASSPNAHGTQYF.

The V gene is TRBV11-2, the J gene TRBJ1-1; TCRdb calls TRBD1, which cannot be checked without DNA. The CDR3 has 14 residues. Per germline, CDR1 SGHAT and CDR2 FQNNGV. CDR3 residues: CASSLLRENTEAFF.

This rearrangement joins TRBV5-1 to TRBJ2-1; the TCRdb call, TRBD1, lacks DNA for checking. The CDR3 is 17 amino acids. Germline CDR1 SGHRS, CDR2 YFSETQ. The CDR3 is CASSLVKGTASYNEQFF.

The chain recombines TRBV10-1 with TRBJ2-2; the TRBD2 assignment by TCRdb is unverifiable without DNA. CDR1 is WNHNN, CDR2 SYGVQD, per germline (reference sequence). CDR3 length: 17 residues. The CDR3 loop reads CASSDPTSGPGSGELFF.

CDR3: CSADDRENEQFF. V gene TRBV20-1 combines with J gene TRBJ2-1; no DNA is available, so the TRBD1 call from TCRdb remains unchecked. CDR3 length equals 12 residues. Germline CDR1 is DFQATT and CDR2 is SNEGSKA (reference sequence).

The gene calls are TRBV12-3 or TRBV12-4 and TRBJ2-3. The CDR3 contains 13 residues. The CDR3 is CASSPYGEDTQYF.

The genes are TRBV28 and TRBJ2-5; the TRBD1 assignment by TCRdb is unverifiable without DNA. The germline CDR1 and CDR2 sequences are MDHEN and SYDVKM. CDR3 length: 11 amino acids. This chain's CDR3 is CASLGAETQYF.